The rows below give T cell receptor beta chains drawn from one sample of a study of cytomegalovirus exposure and HLA in healthy donors. The protocol was immunoSEQ multiplex PCR, while the TCRdb copy is restricted to in-frame clones and leaves out a portion. Found here are more than 110,000 clones, approximately 86% of them singletons; the top ten hold approximately 7.5%. Material: PBMCs. Receptors originate from a woman between 18 and 29 years old in good health and CMV-seropositive. CDR3s include the opening cysteine and the closing phenylalanine or tryptophan. A D gene is named only where the DNA matches it firmly. Some rows mark clone size as missing; the rest say once, few, many or name a class of expanded clone.

abundance: NA
v_gene: TRBV27
j_gene: TRBJ2-4
d_gene: TRBD2
CDR3aa: CASSFPSGSDLAKNIQYF
CDR3nt: TGTGCCAGCAGTTTCCCTAGCGGGAGCGACTTAGCCAAAAACATTCAGTACTTC

abundance: NA
v_gene: TRBV6-6
j_gene: TRBJ1-4
d_gene: TRBD1
CDR3aa: CASSLPAGGNEKLFF
CDR3nt: TGTGCCAGCAGCCTTCCCGCAGGGGGTAATGAAAAACTGTTTTTT

abundance: NA
v_gene: TRBV28
j_gene: TRBJ2-7
d_gene: TRBD1
CDR3aa: CASSSPPWTGYEQYF
CDR3nt: TGTGCCAGCAGTTCGCCGCCCTGGACAGGCTACGAGCAGTACTTC

abundance: NA
v_gene: TRBV27
j_gene: TRBJ2-5
d_gene: TRBD2
CDR3aa: CASRLAGAKKETQYF
CDR3nt: TGTGCCAGCAGGTTAGCGGGGGCGAAAAAAGAGACCCAGTACTTC

abundance: once
v_gene: TRBV6-5
j_gene: TRBJ2-7
d_gene: NA
CDR3aa: CASSSERNYEQYF
CDR3nt: TGTGCCAGCAGTTCGGAGAGAAACTACGAGCAGTACTTC

abundance: NA
v_gene: TRBV28
j_gene: TRBJ1-2
d_gene: NA
CDR3aa: CASSLSSSGGYTF
CDR3nt: TGTGCCAGCAGTTTATCCAGCTCAGGCGGCTACACCTTC

abundance: NA
v_gene: TRBV7-2
j_gene: TRBJ2-1
d_gene: NA
CDR3aa: CASTPADSWINEQFF
CDR3nt: TGTGCCAGCACCCCCGCGGACAGTTGGATCAATGAGCAGTTCTTC

abundance: few
v_gene: TRBV7-3
j_gene: TRBJ2-3
d_gene: TRBD2
CDR3aa: CASSLNGRTDTQYF
CDR3nt: TGTGCCAGCAGCTTAAACGGGAGGACAGATACGCAGTATTTT

abundance: once
v_gene: TRBV18
j_gene: TRBJ2-7
d_gene: TRBD2
CDR3aa: CASSPRQRGHDEQYF
CDR3nt: TGTGCCAGCTCACCACGCCAGCGGGGGCATGACGAGCAGTACTTC

abundance: NA
v_gene: TRBV11-3
j_gene: TRBJ2-1
d_gene: NA
CDR3aa: CASSLAPGREQFF
CDR3nt: TGTGCCAGCAGCTTAGCCCCCGGCAGGGAGCAGTTCTTC

abundance: NA
v_gene: TRBV4-1
j_gene: TRBJ2-7
d_gene: TRBD2
CDR3aa: CASSQVPGLGYEQYF
CDR3nt: TGCGCCAGCAGCCAAGTTCCCGGACTAGGCTACGAGCAGTACTTC

abundance: NA
v_gene: TRBV30
j_gene: TRBJ2-5
d_gene: NA
CDR3aa: CAWSKQEETQYF
CDR3nt: TGTGCCTGGAGTAAACAGGAAGAGACCCAGTACTTC

abundance: NA
v_gene: TRBV30
j_gene: TRBJ2-3
d_gene: TRBD2
CDR3aa: CAWSPGGGDTQYF
CDR3nt: TGTGCCTGGAGCCCGGGGGGGGGCGATACGCAGTATTTT

abundance: NA
v_gene: TRBV28
j_gene: TRBJ2-2
d_gene: TRBD2
CDR3aa: CASSLPGLAGAVGELFF
CDR3nt: TGTGCCAGCAGTTTGCCGGGACTAGCGGGAGCGGTCGGGGAGCTGTTTTTT

abundance: NA
v_gene: TRBV27
j_gene: TRBJ2-7
d_gene: NA
CDR3aa: CASSLYSVGQGYYEQYF
CDR3nt: TGTGCCAGCAGTCTCTACTCGGTGGGGCAGGGGTACTACGAGCAGTACTTC

abundance: NA
v_gene: TRBV6-5
j_gene: TRBJ2-1
d_gene: TRBD2
CDR3aa: CASSYSSGTIRVF
CDR3nt: TGTGCCAGCAGTTACTCCTCCGGGACTATTCGTGTCTTC

abundance: NA
v_gene: TRBV9
j_gene: TRBJ2-7
d_gene: TRBD2
CDR3aa: CASSVEEGLLSSYEQYF
CDR3nt: TGTGCCAGCAGCGTAGAAGAGGGACTATTATCTTCCTACGAGCAGTACTTC

abundance: NA
v_gene: TRBV2
j_gene: TRBJ1-5
d_gene: TRBD1
CDR3aa: CASSTQDRNQPQHF
CDR3nt: TGTGCCAGCAGTACCCAGGACAGGAATCAGCCCCAGCATTTT

abundance: NA
v_gene: TRBV7-2
j_gene: TRBJ1-5
d_gene: NA
CDR3aa: CASSSRQGAQPQHF
CDR3nt: TGTGCCAGCAGCTCCCGCCAGGGCGCTCAGCCCCAGCATTTT

abundance: few
v_gene: TRBV19
j_gene: TRBJ1-6
d_gene: TRBD1
CDR3aa: CASSMTGYSPLHF
CDR3nt: TGTGCCAGTAGTATGACAGGGTATTCACCCCTCCACTTT

abundance: once
v_gene: TRBV2
j_gene: TRBJ1-1
d_gene: NA
CDR3aa: CASTVLRTEAFF
CDR3nt: TGTGCCAGCACGGTTCTGAGGACTGAAGCTTTCTTT

abundance: NA
v_gene: TRBV2
j_gene: TRBJ1-1
d_gene: NA
CDR3aa: CASSAVRDVSLNTEAFF
CDR3nt: TGTGCCAGCAGTGCTGTGCGGGACGTCAGCCTGAACACTGAAGCTTTCTTT

abundance: NA
v_gene: TRBV7-5
j_gene: TRBJ1-1
d_gene: NA
CDR3aa: CVRSFRDRGNTEAFF
CDR3nt: TGTGTCAGAAGCTTCCGGGACAGGGGGAACACTGAAGCTTTCTTT

abundance: NA
v_gene: TRBV7-2
j_gene: TRBJ2-3
d_gene: TRBD1
CDR3aa: CASRSGTGSRTQYF
CDR3nt: TGTGCCAGCAGGTCCGGGACAGGGTCTAGGACGCAGTATTTT

abundance: NA
v_gene: TRBV5-1
j_gene: TRBJ2-5
d_gene: NA
CDR3aa: CASRTSQETQYF
CDR3nt: TGCGCCAGCAGGACTAGCCAAGAGACCCAGTACTTC

abundance: once
v_gene: TRBV7-9
j_gene: TRBJ2-7
d_gene: NA
CDR3aa: CASSPQGREDSYEQYF
CDR3nt: TGTGCCAGCAGCCCACAGGGACGGGAGGACTCCTACGAGCAGTACTTC

abundance: NA
v_gene: TRBV11-2
j_gene: TRBJ2-7
d_gene: NA
CDR3aa: CASSLRWQGYEQYF
CDR3nt: TGTGCCAGCAGCTTACGGTGGCAGGGCTACGAGCAGTACTTC